A single sample is the source of the 31 T cell receptor beta chains below, sequenced in a study of response to subunit inactivated influenza vaccine. TCRdb fed the RT-PCR reads into MiXCR, producing one record per CDR3 protein. The table has approximately 160,000 distinct CDR3 sequences, around 10% seen once. Specimen: CD8+ T cells sorted from PBMCs, collected less than 30 months after vaccination. These TCRs come from a man aged 50 to 69 who received an inactivated influenza vaccine.

The CDR3 reads CASSLVYGFQETQYF. The DNA of the CDR3 is TGTGCCAGCAGCTTGGTATATGGGTTTCAAGAGACCCAGTACTTC. This chain uses TRBV11-2 with TRBJ2-5; D unresolved. The CDR3 extends over 15 amino acids. CDR1 and CDR2 from the germline V gene are SGHAT and FQNNGV. Trimming cost V 3 bases and J 2 bases, with 13 bases left between them. The full variable domain, its missing parts supplied by reference TRBV11-2 and TRBJ2-5, is EAGVAQSPRYKIIEKRQSVAFWCNPISGHATLYWYQQILGQGPKLLIQFQNNGVVDDSQLPKDRFSAERLKGVDSTLKIQPAKLEDSAVYLCASSLVYGFQETQYFGPGTRLLVL.

This clonotype was recorded many times. The rearrangement joins TRBV29-1 to TRBJ2-1; TRBD2 aligns across 7 bases. The CDR3 extends over 15 amino acids. Trimming removed 5 bases from V and 6 bases from J; junction bases left unmatched: 13. Per the germline V gene, CDR1 is SQVTM and CDR2 is ANQGSEA. DNA for the CDR3: TGCAGCGTTCCGGGGTTGGGAGGGATTCTCAATGAGCAGTTCTTC. This codes for CSVPGLGGILNEQFF.

This clonotype has only a few counts. The J gene is TRBJ1-1, the V gene TRBV15; D is possibly TRBD1 (5 bases). The CDR3 spans 14 residues. V was cut by 7 bases and J by 4 bases, with 16 bases left in between. CDR1 and CDR2 from the germline V gene are LNHNV and YYDKDF (reference sequence). CDR3 nucleotides: TGTGCCACCACCCTGGGTAGGGGTTTCACTGAAGCTTTCTTT. It translates to CATTLGRGFTEAFF.

The chain combines TRBV6-2 or TRBV6-3 with TRBJ2-1; possibly TRBD1 for D (5 bases). The germline CDR1 and CDR2 sequences are MNHEY and SVGEGT. Trimming took 0 bases from V and 7 from J, leaving 7 bases between them. This CDR3 is built from 13 residues. The CDR3 coding sequence is TGTGCCAGCAGTTACTCGGGGCGTAATGAGCAGTTCTTC. It specifies CASSYSGRNEQFF.

This sequence joins TRBV12-3 or TRBV12-4 and TRBJ1-1; D might be TRBD1 (6 bases). This CDR3 is built from 13 residues. Trimming stripped 7 bases from V and 7 bases from J, with 16 bases between. This chain's CDR3 is CASNSGTPNEAFF. The CDR3 DNA sequence: TGTGCCAGCAATTCCGGGACACCGAATGAAGCTTTCTTT.

The rearrangement links TRBV20-1 to TRBJ2-3; D is tentatively TRBD1 or TRBD2 (5 bases each). Trimming took 5 bases from V and 4 from J, leaving 16 bases between them. The CDR3 has 14 amino acids. The germline V gene has CDR1 DFQATT and CDR2 SNEGSKA (reference sequence). CDR3 nucleotides: TGCAGTGCTTCTATGCGGTGGGGACCAGATACGCAGTATTTT. Translated, it gives CSASMRWGPDTQYF.

This chain uses TRBV28 with TRBJ2-1; 10 nucleotides agree with TRBD2. V lost 2 bases, J lost 7 bases, and 11 bases stayed unmatched. The CDR3 spans 17 residues. Germline V gene data show CDR1 as MDHEN and CDR2 as SYDVKM. The CDR3 DNA reads TGTGCCAGCAGTTTACTGTCCCTAGCGGGAGTTCCGAATGAGCAGTTCTTC. Protein: CASSLLSLAGVPNEQFF. The full variable domain, in which reference TRBV28 and TRBJ2-1 provide the parts outside the CDR3, is DVKVTQSSRYLVKRTGEKVFLECVQDMDHENMFWYRQDPGLGLRLIYFSYDVKMKEKGDIPEGYSVSREKKERFSLILESASTNQTSMYLCASSLLSLAGVPNEQFFGPGTRLTVL.

This clonotype came up many times. The chain combines TRBV29-1 with TRBJ2-3; D may be TRBD2 (6 bases). CDR1 is SQVTM, CDR2 ANQGSEA, per germline. The V gene lost 6 bases and the J gene lost 2 bases, with 15 bases spanning the gap. This CDR3 contains 14 residues. CDR3 DNA sequence: TGCAGCGTGATCTTAGCGGCAGTCACAGATACGCAGTATTTT. It codes for CSVILAAVTDTQYF.

This clonotype was counted many times. The CDR3 DNA sequence: TGCGCCAGCAGCTTAACGGGGGTGTCAACTAATGAAAAACTGTTTTTT. Its translation is CASSLTGVSTNEKLFF. V and J are TRBV5-1 and TRBJ1-4, with D maybe TRBD1 (5 bases). The V end was cut by 2 bases, the J end by 0 bases, with 11 bases between. Germline CDR1 is SGHRS and CDR2 is YFSETQ. This CDR3 comprises 16 residues.

This chain links TRBV7-6 with TRBJ2-2; 10 bases match TRBD1. Per germline, CDR1 SGHVS and CDR2 FNYEAQ. CDR3 size: 17 residues. After removal of 5 bases from V and 0 bases from J, the junction contained 6 bases not matched to a gene. The CDR3 region has the DNA TGTGCCAGCAGCCCAACCGGGACAGGGGCGAACACCGGGGAGCTGTTTTTT. Translated, it gives CASSPTGTGANTGELFF.

This clonotype came up many times. The CDR3 bases are TGTGCCAGCAGTGAATATCCCTTAGGTCCGGGGGAGCTGTTTTTT. The encoded protein is CASSEYPLGPGELFF. This chain joins TRBV25-1 and TRBJ2-2; D is unclear. This CDR3 has 15 residues. Between the trimmed V and J ends, which lost 0 bases and 8 bases, there was a span of 13 bases. The germline V gene encodes CDR1 MGHDK and CDR2 SYGVNS.

V is TRBV11-2 and J is TRBJ2-7; 7 positions match TRBD1. V dropped 5 bases and J dropped 5; count of bases not matched to a gene: 3. The CDR3 spans 12 residues. CDR1 and CDR2 (germline): SGHAT, FQNNGV. The CDR3 sequence: CASSPTGNEQYF. CDR3 coding DNA: TGTGCCAGCAGCCCGACAGGGAACGAGCAGTACTTC.

This clonotype was picked up many times. V and J are TRBV29-1 and TRBJ2-1, with D possibly being TRBD2 (5 bases). This CDR3 region has 13 residues. CDR1 SQVTM and CDR2 ANQGSEA come from the germline V gene. V dropped 7 bases and J dropped 3 bases, with 13 bases sitting between them. Written as DNA, the CDR3 is TGCAGCGCCGTCCAGCGGAACTACAATGAGCAGTTCTTC. Translation gives CSAVQRNYNEQFF.

This clonotype was found many times. The genes are TRBV4-3 and TRBJ2-2; 8 bases are shared with TRBD2. The CDR3 totals 18 residues. Germline trimming cut 1 base from V and 1 base from J; bases unmatched to any gene: 8. Germline assignment: CDR1 LGHNA and CDR2 YSLEER. In nucleotides, the CDR3 is TGCGCCAGCAGCCAAGCTTGGGCTAGCGGGCTGAACACCGGGGAGCTGTTTTTT. Protein product: CASSQAWASGLNTGELFF.

This chain joins TRBV29-1 and TRBJ1-1; D remains ambiguous. CDR3 length equals 11 residues. With 7 bases removed from V and 0 bases from J, the gap between germline ends came to 6 bases. The germline CDR1 and CDR2 sequences are SQVTM and ANQGSEA. CDR3 DNA: TGCAGCGGAATCCTGAACACTGAAGCTTTCTTT. Amino acid sequence: CSGILNTEAFF.

The gene calls are TRBV7-9 and TRBJ2-7; tentatively, D is TRBD1 (6 bases). V was clipped by 9 bases and J by 5 bases, with 17 bases between them. Germline V gene lookup returns CDR1 SEHNR and CDR2 FQNEAQ (reference sequence). The CDR3 is 13 residues long. CDR3 residues: CASTTGFIDEQYF. The DNA of the CDR3 is TGTGCCAGTACAACAGGGTTTATCGACGAGCAGTACTTC.

The chain links TRBV25-1 to TRBJ2-7; 15 nucleotides agree with TRBD2. V shed 4 bases and J 5 bases; nucleotides not matched to a gene: 3. CDR1 MGHDK and CDR2 SYGVNS come from the germline V gene. The CDR3 runs to 15 residues. Here the CDR3 DNA reads TGTGCCAGCAGTGGAGGACTAGCGGGGGGGCACGAGCAGTACTTC. It encodes CASSGGLAGGHEQYF.

The CDR3 sequence: CAISNPGTGSYEQYF. CDR3 DNA sequence: TGTGCCATCAGTAACCCCGGGACAGGGTCCTACGAGCAGTACTTC. This chain connects TRBV10-3 to TRBJ2-7; 9 positions match TRBD1. This CDR3 contains 15 residues. The ends lost 5 bases at V and 1 base at J; junction bases unmatched: 6. The V gene's germline CDR1 is ENHRY and CDR2 SYGVKD.

This clonotype was counted ten times or more. V is TRBV12-3 or TRBV12-4 and J is TRBJ2-2; no clear D gene. The CDR3 length is 13 residues. The ends were cut back, 3 bases at V and 6 bases at J, with 8 bases in the middle. DNA for the CDR3: TGTGCCAGCAGTTTCTTAGATCCCGGGGAGCTGTTTTTT. It is translated as CASSFLDPGELFF.

This clonotype was observed a handful of times. This chain links TRBV7-8 with TRBJ2-7, with 13 nucleotides matching TRBD2. After removal of 6 bases from V and 3 bases from J, the junction contained 5 bases not matched to a gene. Germline V CDR1 and CDR2: SGHVS, FQNEAQ. The CDR3 has 15 residues. The CDR3 sequence: CASRELAGGNYEQYF. CDR3 sequence (DNA): TGTGCCAGCAGAGAACTAGCGGGGGGGAACTACGAGCAGTACTTC.

This clonotype was detected only a few times. The chain couples TRBV6-1 to TRBJ2-7; TRBD2 matches at 14 bases. The CDR3 spans 17 residues. Per germline, CDR1 MNHNS and CDR2 SASEGT. The V segment lost 6 bases and the J segment 1 base; nucleotides outside the gene matches: 8. CDR3 nucleotides: TGTGCCAGCAGCATCGGGACTAGCGGGAGAACTTCCTACGAGCAGTACTTC. Translating gives CASSIGTSGRTSYEQYF.

There are a few counts of this clonotype. The CDR3 region is CASSLSGGQGPEKLFF. The CDR3 DNA follows: TGTGCCAGCAGTTTATCGGGGGGACAGGGGCCTGAAAAACTGTTTTTT. V and J are TRBV27 and TRBJ1-4, with 10 positions matching TRBD1. This CDR3 is built from 16 residues. Per the germline V gene, CDR1 is MNHEY and CDR2 is SMNVEV (reference sequence). The V segment lost 0 bases and the J segment 7 bases; nucleotides outside the gene matches: 5. The variable domain in full, with the rest retrieved from reference TRBV27 and TRBJ1-4, is EAQVTQNPRYLITVTGKKLTVTCSQNMNHEYMSWYRQDPGLGLRQIYYSMNVEVTDKGDVPEGYKVSRKEKRNFPLILESPSPNQTSLYFCASSLSGGQGPEKLFFGSGTQLSVL.

This clonotype was counted many times. The CDR3 reads CASSSEVGTDTQYF. In DNA, the CDR3 is TGTGCCAGCAGTTCGGAGGTTGGCACAGATACGCAGTATTTT. V and J are TRBV12-3 or TRBV12-4 and TRBJ2-3, with a possible D match to TRBD2 (5 bases). With 4 bases removed from V and 1 base from J, the gap between germline ends came to 9 bases. This CDR3 region has 14 residues.

This clonotype came up many times. The chain couples TRBV5-1 to TRBJ2-7; D not resolved. V was shortened by 4 bases and J by 2 bases, with 13 bases between the two germline ends. This CDR3 contains 14 residues. From germline, CDR1 is SGHRS and CDR2 YFSETQ. For the CDR3, the DNA is TGCGCCAGCAGCCGCGCCTACCAAGCCTACGAGCAGTACTTC. Amino acid sequence: CASSRAYQAYEQYF. Filled out from reference TRBV5-1 and TRBJ2-7, the complete variable domain reads KAGVTQTPRYLIKTRGQQVTLSCSPISGHRSVSWYQQTPGQGLQFLFEYFSETQRNKGNFPGRFSGRQFSNSRSEMNVSTLELGDSALYLCASSRAYQAYEQYFGPGTRLTVT.

The V gene is TRBV4-1, the J gene TRBJ2-7; 8 bases map to TRBD1. The CDR3 is made up of 14 amino acids. Unmatched junction bases numbered 6, after V lost 5 bases and J lost 3 bases. The germline gives CDR1 MGHRA, CDR2 YSYEKL. The CDR3 nucleotides read TGCGCCAGCAGCTCCTGGACAGGGAACTACGAGCAGTACTTC. Translated, it gives CASSSWTGNYEQYF.

This clonotype was seen only a few times. The chain couples TRBV6-5 to TRBJ1-5; maybe TRBD1 (5 bases). CDR3 length equals 14 residues. V shed 3 bases and J shed 0 bases, with 6 bases lying between them. The germline gives CDR1 MNHEY, CDR2 SVGAGI. The CDR3 DNA reads TGTGCCAGCAGTTATGACAGTAGCAATCAGCCCCAGCATTTT. Translated: CASSYDSSNQPQHF.

The rearrangement links TRBV28 to TRBJ2-2; 7 bases are a match to TRBD2. CDR3 size: 16 residues. V was clipped by 6 bases and J by 0 bases; unmatched bases: 7. CDR1 and CDR2 (germline): MDHEN, SYDVKM. Written as DNA, the CDR3 is TGTGCCAGCAGCCTACTCGGACTAGCGAACACCGGGGAGCTGTTTTTT. Translation gives CASSLLGLANTGELFF.

This chain joins TRBV4-1 and TRBJ1-1; maybe TRBD1 (5 bases). The CDR3 loop spans 14 amino acids. Trimming stripped 3 bases from V and 6 bases from J, with 14 bases between. Germline V CDR1 and CDR2: MGHRA, YSYEKL. CDR3 bases: TGCGCCAGCAGCCATCCCACCCGGGGCCCTGAAGCTTTCTTT. Translation gives CASSHPTRGPEAFF.

This clonotype occurred many times. V and J are TRBV15 and TRBJ2-1; 7 bases are shared with TRBD1. Germline V lookup: CDR1 LNHNV, CDR2 YYDKDF (reference sequence). The V and J ends lost 4 bases and 4 bases, in that order; junction bases with no gene match: 7. There are 15 residues in the CDR3. CDR3 bases: TGTGCCACCAGCACGTCCCGGGACAGTTACAATGAGCAGTTCTTC. Translating gives CATSTSRDSYNEQFF.

The chain links TRBV9 to TRBJ2-1; no clear D. The CDR3 is made up of 15 amino acids. The germline gives CDR1 SGDLS, CDR2 YYNGEE. V shed 4 bases and J shed 0 bases, with 11 bases lying between them. In DNA form, the CDR3 reads TGTGCCAGCAGCAGTTCACCAAGCTCCTACAATGAGCAGTTCTTC. This gives the protein CASSSSPSSYNEQFF.

J is TRBJ1-1 and V is TRBV5-5; D is undetermined. The V and J ends lost 3 bases and 0 bases respectively, with 3 bases between them. The CDR3 has 12 amino acids. The germline CDR1 and CDR2 sequences are SGHKS and YYEKEE (reference sequence). The CDR3 nucleotides are TGTGCCAGCAGCTCGGTGAACACTGAAGCTTTCTTT. It is translated as CASSSVNTEAFF.